This is a list of T cell receptor beta chains from one sample in a study of blood T cells in healthy people across ages. TCRdb analysed the 5' RACE reads with MiXCR anew, one entry per CDR3 protein. The repertoire holds 1.8 million or so distinct CDR3 sequences, with around 42% as singletons. The sequenced sample was blood. Receptors were obtained from a human donor in good health. Each CDR3 is given with its conserved first and last residue. The D gene is left open where the match is weak. Size is stated for part of the rows, as once, few or many counts, or as a class when the clone is expanded.

>TRBV24-1|.|.|TRBJ1-2
CATSDLLEDGNFNYGYTF
TGTGCCACCAGTGATTTGCTAGAGGACGGGAATTTTAACTATGGCTACACCTTC
>TRBV12-3/TRBV12-4|TRBD2|few|TRBJ2-1
CASSFSSGAGEQFF
TGTGCCAGCAGTTTCTCTAGCGGGGCAGGTGAGCAGTTCTTC
>TRBV5-5|TRBD1|.|TRBJ1-6
CASSLDRGVQSLHF
TGTGCCAGCAGCCTTGACAGGGGGGTTCAATCCCTCCACTTT
>TRBV20-1|.|many|TRBJ2-1
CSANPGVFYNEQFF
TGCAGTGCTAACCCCGGAGTCTTCTACAATGAGCAGTTCTTC
>TRBV5-5|.|once|TRBJ2-3
CASSLAVTPTSTDTQYF
TGTGCCAGCAGCTTGGCCGTGACTCCAACTAGCACAGATACGCAGTATTTT
>TRBV29-1|.|.|TRBJ2-2
CSARWTVGELFF
TGCAGCGCGAGATGGACAGTCGGGGAGCTGTTTTTT
>TRBV5-1|.|.|TRBJ1-1
CASSLGQGSAEAFF
TGCGCCAGCAGCTTGGGCCAGGGGAGTGCTGAAGCTTTCTTT
>TRBV12-3/TRBV12-4|.|few|TRBJ2-3
CASEKGQDTQYF
TGTGCCTCCGAGAAGGGCCAAGATACGCAGTATTTT
>TRBV7-2|.|few|TRBJ2-3
CASSSAGTPTDTQYF
TGTGCCAGCAGCTCCGCCGGGACTCCCACAGATACGCAGTATTTT
>TRBV6-5|TRBD2|.|TRBJ2-3
CAGSLLAGETDTQYF
TGTGCCGGCAGCCTCCTGGCGGGGGAGACAGATACGCAGTATTTT
>TRBV20-1|.|many|TRBJ2-1
CSANPQGYYNEQFF
TGCAGTGCTAATCCCCAGGGTTATTACAATGAGCAGTTCTTC
>TRBV12-3/TRBV12-4|.|.|TRBJ2-3
CASSPRGAVRADTQYF
TGTGCCAGCAGCCCCCGCGGGGCCGTGAGAGCAGATACGCAGTATTTT
>TRBV11-2|TRBD2|.|TRBJ2-3
CASSLVPGLAGGKDTQYF
TGTGCCAGCAGCTTAGTTCCGGGACTAGCGGGGGGGAAGGATACGCAGTATTTT
>TRBV5-1|TRBD1|few|TRBJ2-1
CASSFPRDSSYNEQFF
TGCGCCAGCAGCTTCCCAAGGGACAGCTCCTACAATGAGCAGTTCTTC
>TRBV9|TRBD1|.|TRBJ2-1
CASSDRPGQGSYNEQFF
TGTGCCAGCAGCGATCGGCCGGGACAGGGCTCCTACAATGAGCAGTTCTTC
>TRBV4-1|.|.|TRBJ1-4
CASSQLVGEKLFF
TGCGCCAGCAGCCAATTAGTTGGTGAAAAACTGTTTTTT
>TRBV3-1|TRBD2|.|TRBJ2-1
CASSPSGGAGDEQFF
TGTGCCAGCAGCCCAAGCGGGGGGGCCGGCGATGAGCAGTTCTTC
>TRBV4-1|.|once|TRBJ1-6
CASSQLWAGSSPLHF
TGCGCCAGCAGCCAACTTTGGGCAGGCAGTTCACCCCTCCACTTT
>TRBV20-1|TRBD2|.|TRBJ2-1
CSASSAGVTTYNEQFF
TGCAGTGCATCTTCGGCGGGGGTTACCACCTACAATGAGCAGTTCTTC
>TRBV20-1|TRBD2|.|TRBJ2-3
CSARDVLSSGWGDTQYF
TGCAGTGCTAGAGATGTACTTTCTAGCGGGTGGGGAGATACGCAGTATTTT
>TRBV7-2|.|.|TRBJ2-5
CASSLQGRVEETQYF
TGTGCCAGCAGCTTACAGGGGAGGGTAGAAGAGACCCAGTACTTC
>TRBV5-1|TRBD2|.|TRBJ2-1
CASSFFNGGDNEQFF
TGCGCCAGCAGCTTCTTCAACGGGGGGGACAATGAGCAGTTCTTC
>TRBV18|.|few|TRBJ2-3
CASSTYGYGRPDTQYF
TGTGCCAGCTCAACTTATGGATATGGTCGCCCAGATACGCAGTATTTT
>TRBV5-4|TRBD1|.|TRBJ1-1
CASSLGGTGRSEAFF
TGTGCCAGCAGCTTGGGGGGGACAGGGAGATCTGAAGCTTTCTTT
>TRBV25-1|TRBD1|few|TRBJ1-1
CASSSDRVGTEAFF
TGTGCCAGCAGTTCCGACAGGGTAGGCACTGAAGCTTTCTTT
>TRBV7-2|.|.|TRBJ1-2
CASSPATGYYGYTF
TGTGCCAGCAGCCCGGCGACGGGGTACTATGGCTACACCTTC
>TRBV18|TRBD2|.|TRBJ2-7
CASSRTSGDYEQYF
TGTGCCAGCTCACGGACTAGCGGAGACTACGAGCAGTACTTC
>TRBV27|TRBD2|.|TRBJ2-3
CASSPHQIITSGGRDTQYF
TGTGCCAGCAGTCCACACCAGATCATAACTAGCGGGGGGCGCGATACGCAGTATTTT
>TRBV6-5|.|few|TRBJ2-7
CASSYSIQMIYEQYF
TGTGCCAGCAGTTACTCGATTCAGATGATCTACGAGCAGTACTTC
>TRBV6-2/TRBV6-3|.|.|TRBJ1-2
CASRFHYGYTF
TGTGCCAGCAGGTTCCACTATGGCTACACCTTC
>TRBV6-6|.|once|TRBJ1-2
CASSYDDRINYGYIF
TGTGCCAGCAGTTACGACGACAGGATAAACTATGGCTACATCTTC
>TRBV4-2|.|.|TRBJ2-7
CASSQESSGVTEQYF
TGTGCCAGCAGCCAAGAGTCGTCAGGGGTCACCGAGCAGTACTTC
>TRBV7-2|TRBD1|.|TRBJ1-1
CASSLALDRANTEAFF
TGTGCCAGCAGCTTAGCGCTTGACAGGGCGAACACTGAAGCTTTCTTT
>TRBV29-1|TRBD2|few|TRBJ2-5
CSVSGTSGGAETQYF
TGCAGCGTCTCTGGGACTAGCGGGGGGGCAGAGACCCAGTACTTC
>TRBV20-1|TRBD2|.|TRBJ2-5
CSARSRGENQETQYF
TGCAGTGCTAGATCCCGGGGGGAGAACCAAGAGACCCAGTACTTC
>TRBV11-1|.|few|TRBJ1-2
CASSLKRTSGYTF
TGTGCCAGCAGCCTCAAACGGACTAGTGGCTACACCTTC
>TRBV27|.|.|TRBJ2-7
CASSFRTEGSYEQYF
TGTGCCAGCAGTTTCCGGACAGAGGGTTCCTACGAGCAGTACTTC
>TRBV18|TRBD1|.|TRBJ2-1
CASSPGIPGQGRDEQFF
TGTGCCAGCTCACCAGGAATTCCGGGACAGGGGAGGGATGAGCAGTTCTTC